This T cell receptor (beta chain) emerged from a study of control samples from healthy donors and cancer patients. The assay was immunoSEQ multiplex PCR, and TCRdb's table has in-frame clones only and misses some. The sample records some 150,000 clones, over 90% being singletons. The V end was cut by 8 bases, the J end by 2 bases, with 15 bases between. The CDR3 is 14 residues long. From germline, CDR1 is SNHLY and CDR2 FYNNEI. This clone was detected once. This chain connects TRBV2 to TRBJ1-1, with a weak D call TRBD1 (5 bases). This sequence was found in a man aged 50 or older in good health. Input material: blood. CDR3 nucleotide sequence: TGTGCCAGCGCCTCTGCAAGGACAAACACTGAAGCTTTCTTT. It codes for CASASARTNTEAFF.